Presented here are 6 T cell receptor beta chains from one specimen sequenced in a study of shared clonotypes between healthy human individuals. The naive CD8 fraction comprised CD45RO-negative cells positively selected for CCR7 and excluded terminally differentiated effector memory CD45RA+ cells. Some clones are missing from TCRdb's copy, which holds only in-frame ones; the method was immunoSEQ multiplex PCR. The data show around 2,000,000 clones, about 94% seen once. The sequencing input was naive CD8+ T cells sorted from blood. All receptors derive from a man aged 18 to 29 in good health.

This chain connects TRBV13 to TRBJ2-2; 11 bases are shared with TRBD2. This CDR3 region has 19 residues. J was trimmed by 2 bases and V by 5 bases; bases with no gene match: 13. Germline V CDR1 and CDR2: PRHDT, FYEKMQ (reference sequence). The DNA for the CDR3 is TGTGCCAGCAGCCCCCAGGGGCTAGCGGGAGGAAAAAACACCGGGGAGCTGTTTTTT. Amino acid sequence: CASSPQGLAGGKNTGELFF.

This clone has only one observation. The gene calls are TRBV9 and TRBJ2-2, with 9 bases aligning to TRBD1. The germline V gene has CDR1 SGDLS and CDR2 YYNGEE. V dropped 0 bases and J dropped 5; count of bases not matched to a gene: 5. This CDR3 is 16 amino acids long. Written as DNA, the CDR3 is TGTGCCAGCAGCGTAGCCGGGACAGGGATAACCGGGGAGCTGTTTTTT. It yields the protein CASSVAGTGITGELFF.

The V and J genes are TRBV28 and TRBJ2-5; unclear D gene. V dropped 6 bases and J dropped 2 bases, with 19 bases sitting between them. The CDR3 totals 16 residues. CDR1 is MDHEN, CDR2 SYDVKM, per germline. CDR3 region: CASRGWTKPQQETQYF. DNA for the CDR3: TGTGCCAGCAGAGGGTGGACCAAACCCCAGCAAGAGACCCAGTACTTC.

This clone was seen only once. The same CDR3 can be traced to other DNA sequences in this sample. The V call is TRBV4-2, the J call TRBJ1-1, with D hard to call. CDR1 and CDR2 (germline): LGHNA, YNFKEQ. CDR3 length equals 13 residues. Trimming stripped 1 base from V and 1 base from J, with 4 bases between. As DNA, the CDR3 is TGTGCCAGCAGCCAAGCAGGGAACACTGAAGCTTTCTTT. Amino acid sequence: CASSQAGNTEAFF.

This rearrangement joins TRBV28 to TRBJ1-2, with D unclear. Germline CDR1 MDHEN, CDR2 SYDVKM. This CDR3 region has 14 residues. Trimming left V 3 bases short and J 4 bases short, with 12 bases between. CDR3 region: CASSFPGGIYGYTF. CDR3 in DNA: TGTGCCAGCAGTTTTCCGGGCGGAATCTATGGCTACACCTTC.

Comment on this clone: The junction differs from germline at one of its ends, possibly a read error. V is TRBV19 and J is TRBJ1-6; D not resolved. This CDR3 has 13 residues. Germline lookup yields CDR1 LNHDA and CDR2 SQIVND (reference sequence). In DNA form, the CDR3 reads TGTGCCAGTAGTCTAGACACGAATTCACCCCTCCACTTT. It translates to CASSLDTNSPLHF.